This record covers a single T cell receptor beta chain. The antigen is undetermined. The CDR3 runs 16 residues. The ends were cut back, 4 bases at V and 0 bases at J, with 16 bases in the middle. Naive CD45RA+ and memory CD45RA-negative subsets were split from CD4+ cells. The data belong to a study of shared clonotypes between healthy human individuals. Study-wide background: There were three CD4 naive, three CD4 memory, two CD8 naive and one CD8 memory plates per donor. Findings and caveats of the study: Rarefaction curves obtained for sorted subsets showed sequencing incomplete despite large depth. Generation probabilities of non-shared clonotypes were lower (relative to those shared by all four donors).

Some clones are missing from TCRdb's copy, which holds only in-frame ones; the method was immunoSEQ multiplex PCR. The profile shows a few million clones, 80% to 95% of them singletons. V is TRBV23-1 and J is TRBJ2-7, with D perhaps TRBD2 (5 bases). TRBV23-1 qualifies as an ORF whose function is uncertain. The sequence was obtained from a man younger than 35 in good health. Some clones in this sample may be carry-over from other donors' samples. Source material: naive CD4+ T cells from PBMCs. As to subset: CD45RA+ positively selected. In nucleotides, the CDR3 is TGCGCCAGCAGTCGCCCCCCGGGGAAGGGCTCCTACGAGCAGTACTTC. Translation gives CASSRPPGKGSYEQYF.